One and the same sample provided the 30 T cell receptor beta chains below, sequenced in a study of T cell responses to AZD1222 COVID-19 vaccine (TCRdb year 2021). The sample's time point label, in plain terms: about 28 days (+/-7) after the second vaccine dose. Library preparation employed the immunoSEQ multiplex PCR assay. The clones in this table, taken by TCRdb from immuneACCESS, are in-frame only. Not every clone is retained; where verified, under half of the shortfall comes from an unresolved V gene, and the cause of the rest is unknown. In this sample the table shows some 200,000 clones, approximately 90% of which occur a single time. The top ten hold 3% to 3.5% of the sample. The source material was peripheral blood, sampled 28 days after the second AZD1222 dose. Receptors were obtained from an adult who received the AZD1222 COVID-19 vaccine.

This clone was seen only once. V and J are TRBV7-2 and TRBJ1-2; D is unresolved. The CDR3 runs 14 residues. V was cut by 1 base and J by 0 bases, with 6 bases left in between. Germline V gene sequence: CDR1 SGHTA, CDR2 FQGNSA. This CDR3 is CASSLGRPNYGYTF. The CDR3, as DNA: TGTGCCAGCAGCTTAGGCAGGCCTAACTATGGCTACACCTTC.

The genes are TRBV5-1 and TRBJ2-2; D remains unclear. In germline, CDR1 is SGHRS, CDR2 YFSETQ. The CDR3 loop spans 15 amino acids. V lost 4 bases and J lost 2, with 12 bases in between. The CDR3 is CASSPPPSNTGELFF. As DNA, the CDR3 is TGCGCCAGCAGCCCACCGCCGTCCAACACCGGGGAGCTGTTTTTT.

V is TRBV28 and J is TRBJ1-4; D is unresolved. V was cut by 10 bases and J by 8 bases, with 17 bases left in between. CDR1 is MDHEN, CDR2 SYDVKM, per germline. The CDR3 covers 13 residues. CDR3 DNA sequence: TGTGCCACCACGCGAAACACCGACGAAAAACTGTTTTTT. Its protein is CATTRNTDEKLFF.

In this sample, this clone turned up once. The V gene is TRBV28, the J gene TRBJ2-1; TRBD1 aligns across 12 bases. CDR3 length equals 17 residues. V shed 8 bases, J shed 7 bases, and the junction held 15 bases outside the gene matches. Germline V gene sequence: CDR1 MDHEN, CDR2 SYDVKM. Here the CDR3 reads CASLSWGDRGRTNEQFF. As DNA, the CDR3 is TGTGCCAGCCTAAGTTGGGGGGACAGGGGGCGCACAAATGAGCAGTTCTTC.

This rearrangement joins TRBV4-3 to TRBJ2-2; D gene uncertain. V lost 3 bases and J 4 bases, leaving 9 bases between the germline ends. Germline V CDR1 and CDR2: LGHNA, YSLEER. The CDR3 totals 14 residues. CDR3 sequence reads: CASSQGDSTGELFF. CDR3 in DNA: TGCGCCAGCAGCCAGGGTGACTCCACCGGGGAGCTGTTTTTT.

The CDR3 spells CASSYDREATQYF. The CDR3 DNA reads TGTGCCAGCAGTTACGACAGGGAGGCGACCCAGTACTTC. The chain uses TRBV6-5 and TRBJ2-5; D may be TRBD1 (7 bases). CDR1 MNHEY and CDR2 SVGAGI come from the germline V gene. The CDR3 is made up of 13 amino acids. V was trimmed by 2 bases and J by 7 bases, leaving 11 bases between them.

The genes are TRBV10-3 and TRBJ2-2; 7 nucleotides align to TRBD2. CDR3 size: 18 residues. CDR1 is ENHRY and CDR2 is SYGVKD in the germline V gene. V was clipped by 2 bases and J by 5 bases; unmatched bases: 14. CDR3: CAISEGRFLGAGTGELFF. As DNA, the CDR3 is TGTGCCATCAGTGAGGGACGGTTTTTGGGAGCGGGAACCGGGGAGCTGTTTTTT.

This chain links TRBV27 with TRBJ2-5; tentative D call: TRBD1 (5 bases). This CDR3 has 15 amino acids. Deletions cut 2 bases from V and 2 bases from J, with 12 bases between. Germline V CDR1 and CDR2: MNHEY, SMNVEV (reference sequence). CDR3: CASSLAGKGQETQYF. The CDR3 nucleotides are TGTGCCAGCAGTTTAGCAGGGAAGGGACAAGAGACCCAGTACTTC.

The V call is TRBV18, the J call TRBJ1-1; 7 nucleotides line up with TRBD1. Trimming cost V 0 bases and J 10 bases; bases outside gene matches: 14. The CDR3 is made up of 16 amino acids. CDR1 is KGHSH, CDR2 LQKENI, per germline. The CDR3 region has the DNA TGTGCCAGCTCACCACCAACAGGGGACCCCCTACGATTAGCTTTCTTT. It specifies CASSPPTGDPLRLAFF.

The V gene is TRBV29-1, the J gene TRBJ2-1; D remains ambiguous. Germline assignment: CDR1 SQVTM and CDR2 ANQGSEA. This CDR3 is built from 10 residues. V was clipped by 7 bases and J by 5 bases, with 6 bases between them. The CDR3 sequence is CSALHNEQFF. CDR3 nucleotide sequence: TGCAGCGCCCTACACAATGAGCAGTTCTTC.

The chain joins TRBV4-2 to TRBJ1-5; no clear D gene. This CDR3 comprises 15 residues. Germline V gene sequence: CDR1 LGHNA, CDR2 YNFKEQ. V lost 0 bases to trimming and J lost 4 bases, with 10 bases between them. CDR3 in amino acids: CASSQDQRGNQPQHF. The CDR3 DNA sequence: TGTGCCAGCAGCCAAGATCAACGGGGTAATCAGCCCCAGCATTTT.

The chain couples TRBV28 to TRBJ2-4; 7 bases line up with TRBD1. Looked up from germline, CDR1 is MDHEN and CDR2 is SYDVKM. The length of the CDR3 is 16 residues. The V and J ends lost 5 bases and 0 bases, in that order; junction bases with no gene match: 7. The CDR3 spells CASSPGQLLAKNIQYF. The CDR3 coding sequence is TGTGCCAGCAGTCCGGGACAGCTACTAGCCAAAAACATTCAGTACTTC. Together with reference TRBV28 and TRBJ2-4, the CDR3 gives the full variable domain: DVKVTQSSRYLVKRTGEKVFLECVQDMDHENMFWYRQDPGLGLRLIYFSYDVKMKEKGDIPEGYSVSREKKERFSLILESASTNQTSMYLCASSPGQLLAKNIQYFGAGTRLSVL.

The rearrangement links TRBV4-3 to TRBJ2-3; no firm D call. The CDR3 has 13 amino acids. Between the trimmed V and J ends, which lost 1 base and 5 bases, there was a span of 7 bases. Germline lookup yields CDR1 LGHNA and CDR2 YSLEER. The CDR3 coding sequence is TGCGCCAGCAGCCAAGTTAGAAGAGATACGCAGTATTTT. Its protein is CASSQVRRDTQYF.

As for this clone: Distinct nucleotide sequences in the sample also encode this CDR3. Here the CDR3 DNA reads TGTGCCAGCAGCCCCGGCGGGACTAGCTATAATGAGCAGTTCTTC. Its translation is CASSPGGTSYNEQFF. The rearrangement uses TRBV7-3 and TRBJ2-1; 9 bases fit TRBD2. The CDR3 consists of 15 residues. The junction had 9 bases not matched to a gene; V was cut back by 5 bases and J by 7 bases. The germline V gene encodes CDR1 SGHTA and CDR2 FQGTGA.

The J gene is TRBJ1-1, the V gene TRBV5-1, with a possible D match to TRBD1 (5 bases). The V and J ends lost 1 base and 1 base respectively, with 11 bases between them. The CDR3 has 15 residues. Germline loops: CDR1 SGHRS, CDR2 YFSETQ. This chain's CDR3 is CASSLIPGGNTEAFF. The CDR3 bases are TGCGCCAGCAGCTTGATTCCTGGGGGGAACACTGAAGCTTTCTTT.

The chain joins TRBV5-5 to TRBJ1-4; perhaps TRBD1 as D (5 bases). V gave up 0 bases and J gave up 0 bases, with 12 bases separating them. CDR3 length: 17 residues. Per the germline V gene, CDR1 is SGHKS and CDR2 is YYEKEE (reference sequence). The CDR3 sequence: CASSLGQRDPTNEKLFF. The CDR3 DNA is TGTGCCAGCAGCTTGGGGCAGAGGGACCCAACTAATGAAAAACTGTTTTTT.

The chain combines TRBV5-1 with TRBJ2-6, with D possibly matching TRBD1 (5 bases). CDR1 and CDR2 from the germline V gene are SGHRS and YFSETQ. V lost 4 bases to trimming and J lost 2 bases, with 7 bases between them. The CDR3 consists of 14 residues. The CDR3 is CASSRTTGANVLTF. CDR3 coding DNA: TGCGCCAGCAGCCGGACAACTGGGGCCAACGTCCTGACTTTC.

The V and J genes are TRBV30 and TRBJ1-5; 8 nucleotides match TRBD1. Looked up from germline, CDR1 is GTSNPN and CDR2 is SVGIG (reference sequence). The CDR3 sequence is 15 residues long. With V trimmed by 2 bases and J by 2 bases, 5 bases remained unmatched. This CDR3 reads CAWSMRTGRNQPQHF. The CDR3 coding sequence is TGTGCCTGGAGTATGCGGACAGGGCGCAATCAGCCCCAGCATTTT.

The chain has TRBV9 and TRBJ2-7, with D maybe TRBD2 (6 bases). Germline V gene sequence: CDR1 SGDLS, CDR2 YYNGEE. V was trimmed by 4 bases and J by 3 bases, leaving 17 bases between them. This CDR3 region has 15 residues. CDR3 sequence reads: CASSPTGAGSYEQYF. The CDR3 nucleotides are TGTGCCAGCAGCCCCACTGGGGCGGGAAGCTACGAGCAGTACTTC.

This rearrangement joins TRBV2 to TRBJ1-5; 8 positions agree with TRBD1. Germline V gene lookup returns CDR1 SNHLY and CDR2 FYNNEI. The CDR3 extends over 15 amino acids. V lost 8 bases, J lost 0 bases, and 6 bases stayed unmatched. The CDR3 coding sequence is TGTGCCAGCGGGGGGACAGGCTATAGCAATCAGCCCCAGCATTTT. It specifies CASGGTGYSNQPQHF.

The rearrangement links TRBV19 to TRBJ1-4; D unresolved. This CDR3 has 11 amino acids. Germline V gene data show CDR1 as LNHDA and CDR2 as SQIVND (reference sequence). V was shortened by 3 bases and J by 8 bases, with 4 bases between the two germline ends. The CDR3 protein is CASSIAEKLFF. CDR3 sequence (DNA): TGTGCCAGTAGTATTGCCGAAAAACTGTTTTTT.

CDR3 bases: TGTGCCAGCAGCTTACGGGACAGCCCCTACGAGCAGTACTTC. Its protein is CASSLRDSPYEQYF. The chain links TRBV11-3 to TRBJ2-7; 7 nucleotides agree with TRBD1. Trimming cost V 2 bases and J 2 bases; bases outside gene matches: 3. The CDR3 spans 14 residues. The germline CDR1 and CDR2 sequences are SGHNT and YENEEA.

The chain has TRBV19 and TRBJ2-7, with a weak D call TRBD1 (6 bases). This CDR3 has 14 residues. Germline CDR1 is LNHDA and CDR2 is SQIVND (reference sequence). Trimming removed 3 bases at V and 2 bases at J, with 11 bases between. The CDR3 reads CASSIGQNTYEQYF. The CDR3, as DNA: TGTGCCAGTAGTATTGGACAGAACACCTACGAGCAGTACTTC.

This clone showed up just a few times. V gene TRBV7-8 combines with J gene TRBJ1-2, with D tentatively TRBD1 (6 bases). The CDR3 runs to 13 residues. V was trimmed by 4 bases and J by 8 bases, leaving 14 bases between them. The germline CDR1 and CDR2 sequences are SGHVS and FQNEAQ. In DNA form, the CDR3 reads TGTGCCAGCAGCTCCAACAGGGAGGTCGGCTACACCTTC. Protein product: CASSSNREVGYTF.

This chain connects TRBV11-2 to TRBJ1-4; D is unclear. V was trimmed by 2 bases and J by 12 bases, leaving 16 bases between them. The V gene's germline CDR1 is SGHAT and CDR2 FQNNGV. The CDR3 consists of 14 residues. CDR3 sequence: CASSLFAVHGELFF. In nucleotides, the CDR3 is TGTGCCAGCAGCTTATTCGCCGTACACGGCGAACTGTTTTTT. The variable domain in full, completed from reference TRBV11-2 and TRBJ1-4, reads EAGVAQSPRYKIIEKRQSVAFWCNPISGHATLYWYQQILGQGPKLLIQFQNNGVVDDSQLPKDRFSAERLKGVDSTLKIQPAKLEDSAVYLCASSLFAVHGELFFGSGTQLSVL.

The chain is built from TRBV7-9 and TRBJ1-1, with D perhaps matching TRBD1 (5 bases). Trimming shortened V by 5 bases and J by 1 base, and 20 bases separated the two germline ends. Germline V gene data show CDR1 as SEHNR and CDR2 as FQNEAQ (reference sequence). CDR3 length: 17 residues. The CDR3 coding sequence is TGTGCCAGCAGCCTTCCTCCATCGACACAGGAGAACACTGAAGCTTTCTTT. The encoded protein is CASSLPPSTQENTEAFF.

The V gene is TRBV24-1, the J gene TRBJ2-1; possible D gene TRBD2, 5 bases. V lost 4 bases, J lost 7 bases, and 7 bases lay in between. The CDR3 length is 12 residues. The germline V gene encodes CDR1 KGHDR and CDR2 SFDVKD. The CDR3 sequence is CATSDRGNEQFF. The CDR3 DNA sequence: TGTGCCACCAGTGACCGGGGTAATGAGCAGTTCTTC.

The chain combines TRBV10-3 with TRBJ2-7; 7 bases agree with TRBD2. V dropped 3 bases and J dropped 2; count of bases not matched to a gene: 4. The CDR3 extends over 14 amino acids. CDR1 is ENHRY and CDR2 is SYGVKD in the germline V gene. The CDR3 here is CAISELANTYEQYF. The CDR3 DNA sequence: TGTGCCATCAGTGAACTAGCGAACACCTACGAGCAGTACTTC.

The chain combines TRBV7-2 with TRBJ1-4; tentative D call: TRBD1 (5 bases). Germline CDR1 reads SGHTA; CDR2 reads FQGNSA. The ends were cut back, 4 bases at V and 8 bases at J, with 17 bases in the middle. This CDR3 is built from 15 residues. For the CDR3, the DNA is TGTGCCAGCAGCTCCGGGGGAGAGGGGAGAGAAAAACTGTTTTTT. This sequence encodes CASSSGGEGREKLFF. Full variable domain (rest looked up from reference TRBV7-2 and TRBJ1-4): GAGVSQSPSNKVTEKGKDVELRCDPISGHTALYWYRQSLGQGLEFLIYFQGNSAPDKSGLPSDRFSAERTGGSVSTLTIQRTQQEDSAVYLCASSSGGEGREKLFFGSGTQLSVL.

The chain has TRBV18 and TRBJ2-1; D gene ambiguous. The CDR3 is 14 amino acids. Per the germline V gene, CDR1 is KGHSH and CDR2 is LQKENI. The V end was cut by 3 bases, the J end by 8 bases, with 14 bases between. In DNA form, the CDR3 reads TGTGCCAGCTCACCTGTAGTAGGCCGGGATGAGCAGTTCTTC. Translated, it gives CASSPVVGRDEQFF.